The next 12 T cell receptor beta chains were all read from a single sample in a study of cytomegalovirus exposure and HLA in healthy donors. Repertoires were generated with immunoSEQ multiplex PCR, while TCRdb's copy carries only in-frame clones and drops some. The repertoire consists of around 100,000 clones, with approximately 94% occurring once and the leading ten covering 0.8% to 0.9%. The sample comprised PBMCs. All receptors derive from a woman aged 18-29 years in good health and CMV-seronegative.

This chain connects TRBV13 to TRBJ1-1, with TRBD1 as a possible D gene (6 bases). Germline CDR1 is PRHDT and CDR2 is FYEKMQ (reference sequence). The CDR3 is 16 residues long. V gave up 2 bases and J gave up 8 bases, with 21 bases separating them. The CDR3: CASSLIPDRDAGEAFF. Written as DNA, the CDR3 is TGTGCCAGCAGCTTAATTCCGGACAGAGATGCCGGCGAAGCTTTCTTT.

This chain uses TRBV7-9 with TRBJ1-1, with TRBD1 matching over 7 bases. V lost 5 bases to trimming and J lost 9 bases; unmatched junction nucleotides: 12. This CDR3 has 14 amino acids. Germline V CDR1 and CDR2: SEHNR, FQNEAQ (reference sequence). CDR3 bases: TGTGCCAGCAGCCCGGGGACAGTCGCTGAAAAAGCTTTCTTT. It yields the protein CASSPGTVAEKAFF.

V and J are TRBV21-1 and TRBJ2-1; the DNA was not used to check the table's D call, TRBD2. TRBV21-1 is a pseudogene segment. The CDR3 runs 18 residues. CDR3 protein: CASSKGVSPGVTYNEQFF. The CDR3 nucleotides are TGTGCCAGCAGCAAAGGGGTGAGTCCGGGAGTGACCTACAATGAGCAGTTCTTC.

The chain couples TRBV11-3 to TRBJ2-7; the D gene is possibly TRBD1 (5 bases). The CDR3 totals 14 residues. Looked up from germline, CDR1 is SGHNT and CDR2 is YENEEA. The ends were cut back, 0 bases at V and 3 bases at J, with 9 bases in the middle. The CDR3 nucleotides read TGTGCCAGCAGCTTAGAAGGCCAGGGCTACGAGCAGTACTTC. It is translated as CASSLEGQGYEQYF.

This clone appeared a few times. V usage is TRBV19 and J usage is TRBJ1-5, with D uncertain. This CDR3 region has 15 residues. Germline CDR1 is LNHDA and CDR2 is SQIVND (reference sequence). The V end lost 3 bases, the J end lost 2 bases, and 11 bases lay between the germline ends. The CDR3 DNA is TGTGCCAGTAGTATGATTACCGGGGGCAATCAGCCCCAGCATTTT. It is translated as CASSMITGGNQPQHF.

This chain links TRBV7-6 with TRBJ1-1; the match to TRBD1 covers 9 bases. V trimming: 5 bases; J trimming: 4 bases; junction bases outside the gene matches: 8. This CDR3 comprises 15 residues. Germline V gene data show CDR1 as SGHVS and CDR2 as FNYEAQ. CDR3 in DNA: TGTGCCAGCAGCCCAAGGACAGGGGCCTCCACTGAAGCTTTCTTT. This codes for CASSPRTGASTEAFF.

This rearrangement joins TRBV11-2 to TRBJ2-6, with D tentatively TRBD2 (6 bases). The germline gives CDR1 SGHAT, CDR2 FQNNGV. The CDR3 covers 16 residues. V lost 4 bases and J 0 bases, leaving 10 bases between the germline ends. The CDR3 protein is CASSWRGSSGANVLTF. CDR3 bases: TGTGCCAGCAGCTGGCGGGGCAGCTCTGGGGCCAACGTCCTGACTTTC.

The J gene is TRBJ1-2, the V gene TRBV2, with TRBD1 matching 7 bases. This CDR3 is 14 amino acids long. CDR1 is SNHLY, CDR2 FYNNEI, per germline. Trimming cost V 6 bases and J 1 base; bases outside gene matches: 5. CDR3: CASSPSGGNYGYTF. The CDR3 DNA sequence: TGTGCCAGCAGCCCCTCAGGGGGTAACTATGGCTACACCTTC.

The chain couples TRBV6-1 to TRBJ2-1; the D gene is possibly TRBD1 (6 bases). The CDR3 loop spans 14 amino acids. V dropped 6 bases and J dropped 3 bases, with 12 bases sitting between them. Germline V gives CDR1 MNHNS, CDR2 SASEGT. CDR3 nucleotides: TGTGCCAGCAGCCCCGGGACATACTACAATGAGCAGTTCTTC. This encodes CASSPGTYYNEQFF.

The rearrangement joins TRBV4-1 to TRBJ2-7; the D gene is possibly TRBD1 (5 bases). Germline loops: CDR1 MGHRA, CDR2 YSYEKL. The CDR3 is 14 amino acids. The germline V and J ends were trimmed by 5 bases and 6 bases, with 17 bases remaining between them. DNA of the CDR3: TGCGCCAGCAGCGTACCAGGGTTCCCCGCCGAGCAGTACTTC. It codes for CASSVPGFPAEQYF.

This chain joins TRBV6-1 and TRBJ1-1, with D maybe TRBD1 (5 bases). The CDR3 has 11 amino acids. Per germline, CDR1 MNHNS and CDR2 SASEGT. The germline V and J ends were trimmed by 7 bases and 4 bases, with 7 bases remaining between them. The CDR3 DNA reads TGTGCCAGCATTAGGGGCACTGAAGCTTTCTTT. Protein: CASIRGTEAFF.

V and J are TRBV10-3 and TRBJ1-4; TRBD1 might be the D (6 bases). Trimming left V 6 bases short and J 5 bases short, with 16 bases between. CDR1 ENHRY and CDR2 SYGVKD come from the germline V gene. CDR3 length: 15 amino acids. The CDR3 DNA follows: TGTGCCATCAGGGACCGGGAGGGGGAGAATGAAAAACTGTTTTTT. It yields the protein CAIRDREGENEKLFF.